This T cell receptor (beta chain) was identified during a study of monozygotic twins with inflammatory bowel disease. After re-calling the 5' RACE reads, TCRdb lists one entry per CDR3 protein, DNA absent. Recorded for this sample: around 100,000 distinct CDR3 sequences. General study points: Versus healthy twins, IBD patients showed fewer clonotypes shared with others, especially with disease activity.

With regard to this clonotype: Its antigen remains unidentified.

The CDR3 contains 15 residues. The sequencing input was blood. The rearrangement uses TRBV12-3 or TRBV12-4 and TRBJ2-3; as DNA is missing, the TRBD2 call by TCRdb cannot be tested. The sequence was obtained from a human donor with ulcerative colitis or Crohn's disease, or a healthy co-twin of an affected twin (not recorded which). CDR3 region: CASKQDGRVSDTQYF.